The 8 T cell receptor beta chains reported below all come from one sample, sequenced in a study of blood T cell repertoires in COVID-19. Generated by immunoSEQ multiplex PCR, the TCRdb table keeps only in-frame clones and is missing some. The profile shows 90,000 or so clones, approximately 82% of them singletons. The sample consisted of peripheral blood. The receptors derive from a human donor in a cohort sampled during active COVID-19.

The J gene is TRBJ1-2, the V gene TRBV2, with a possible D match to TRBD1 (5 bases). Trimming cost V 6 bases and J 1 base, with 12 bases left between them. In germline, CDR1 is SNHLY, CDR2 FYNNEI. This CDR3 is built from 14 residues. The CDR3: CASRKDGGNYGYTF. In DNA form, the CDR3 reads TGTGCCAGCAGGAAGGACGGGGGTAACTATGGCTACACCTTC.

This chain uses TRBV7-2 with TRBJ2-1; TRBD2 agrees at 8 bases. Per the germline V gene, CDR1 is SGHTA and CDR2 is FQGNSA. The V and J ends lost 2 bases and 4 bases, in that order; junction bases with no gene match: 7. This CDR3 is built from 16 residues. The CDR3 here is CASSLRWPSGYNEQFF. The CDR3 DNA is TGTGCCAGCAGCTTACGGTGGCCTAGCGGGTACAATGAGCAGTTCTTC. Supplemented by reference TRBV7-2 and TRBJ2-1, the full variable domain reads GAGVSQSPSNKVTEKGKDVELRCDPISGHTALYWYRQSLGQGLEFLIYFQGNSAPDKSGLPSDRFSAERTGGSVSTLTIQRTQQEDSAVYLCASSLRWPSGYNEQFFGPGTRLTVL.

V gene TRBV12-3 or TRBV12-4 combines with J gene TRBJ2-5; D might be TRBD2 (5 bases). V was pared by 1 base and J by 13 bases, with 13 bases between. This CDR3 is 12 amino acids long. In DNA form, the CDR3 reads TGTGCCAGCAGTTTAGAACGCCTAGCAATGTACTTC. It translates to CASSLERLAMYF.

The chain carries TRBV20-1 and TRBJ2-1; TRBD2 matches at 12 bases. V trimming: 3 bases; J trimming: 6 bases; junction bases outside the gene matches: 6. Per germline, CDR1 DFQATT and CDR2 SNEGSKA (reference sequence). CDR3 length: 15 residues. The DNA of the CDR3 is TGCAGTGCTAGTCCACTAGCGGGGGGCCCCAATGAGCAGTTCTTC. It is translated as CSASPLAGGPNEQFF.

The V and J genes are TRBV15 and TRBJ2-7; possible D gene TRBD1, 5 bases. Per germline, CDR1 LNHNV and CDR2 YYDKDF (reference sequence). V dropped 0 bases and J dropped 3 bases, with 9 bases sitting between them. This CDR3 contains 14 residues. In nucleotides, the CDR3 is TGTGCCACCAGCAGAGACGCAGGGAACTACGAGCAGTACTTC. Its protein product is CATSRDAGNYEQYF.

The chain joins TRBV3-1 (or the pseudogene TRBV3-2) to TRBJ1-1, with 8 nucleotides matching TRBD1. The V segment lost 6 bases and the J segment 4 bases; nucleotides outside the gene matches: 7. Germline-derived CDR1 and CDR2 are LGHDT and YNNKEL (reference sequence). The CDR3 contains 14 residues. The CDR3 here is CASSPQGASTEAFF. The CDR3 DNA is TGTGCCAGCAGTCCCCAGGGGGCGAGCACTGAAGCTTTCTTT.

This chain uses TRBV15 with TRBJ2-3; no reliable D call. CDR1 is LNHNV and CDR2 is YYDKDF in the germline V gene (reference sequence). The CDR3 is 15 residues long. Trimming left V 1 base short and J 4 bases short, with 12 bases between. Here the CDR3 reads CATSRGALGADTQYF. In DNA, the CDR3 is TGTGCCACCAGCAGAGGGGCGTTGGGCGCAGATACGCAGTATTTT. Combining the CDR3 with reference TRBV15 and TRBJ2-3 gives the whole variable domain DAMVIQNPRYQVTQFGKPVTLSCSQTLNHNVMYWYQQKSSQAPKLLFHYYDKDFNNEADTPDNFQSRRPNTSFCFLDIRSPGLGDTAMYLCATSRGALGADTQYFGPGTRLTVL.

The chain is built from TRBV30 and TRBJ2-3; tentatively, D is TRBD1 (5 bases). Germline V lookup: CDR1 GTSNPN, CDR2 SVGIG (reference sequence). The CDR3 length is 14 residues. Trimming pared 3 bases from V and 4 bases from J, leaving 14 bases between. The CDR3 reads CAWRVSWGPDTQYF. The CDR3 DNA reads TGTGCCTGGAGAGTCTCTTGGGGCCCAGATACGCAGTATTTT.